The entry that follows covers one T cell receptor (beta chain) sequence. This clone's antigen is unknown. Per-base quality was not reported, and no clone a single base away is much larger than it. The data belong to a study of T cell responses to AZD1222 COVID-19 vaccine (dated by TCRdb to the early 2020s). Study-wide context: TCR sequencing was performed for over 230 trial participants, of whom around 200 were given two doses of AZD1222 and approximately 26 were given two doses of MenACWY control vaccine. Trial participants were enrolled by age into subgroups of 18-55, 56-69 and 70-plus years, and about 150, 27 and 61 TCR-sequenced participants, respectively, were included in these subgroups.

The time point label on this specimen signifies: about 28 days (+/-7) after the second vaccine dose. AZD1222 recipients whose second dose came at about 4 weeks and those whose second dose came at about 12 weeks were combined into one group, since spike-specific TCR depth and breadth did not differ between the two schedules. Samples from vaccinated people were obtained from the UK trials COV001 and COV002, which included a single-blind randomized controlled phase 2/3 trial of AZD1222 (ChAdOx1 nCoV-19) in healthy adults. Trial participant PBMC samples were collected at day 0 and day 28 after the second dose for TCRbeta chain sequencing. Overall study results and their limits: Participants were mostly white British, with more females than males. The authors suggested clonal diversity may have been underestimated. After two AZD1222 doses, both the breadth and the depth of spike-specific TCRs were significantly higher than at day 0 and than in MenACWY recipients. In the small 56-69-year group, the increase in depth fell short of significance, most likely because of low power. The vaccine-associated CD4 TCRs covered the entire spike protein, and the dominant responses fell in regions 160-218 and 743-854. Reportedly, almost half of the unique spike-specific TCRs recognized epitopes lying outside the regions that are mutated in the B.1.351 and B.1.1.7 variants. Because no samples from the day 14 peak response were available, repertoires could be characterized only after the peak T cell response. Conclusions about previously exposed vaccinees are limited because only a handful of AZD1222 recipients were SARS-CoV-2 seropositive at baseline.

The CDR3 regions of human TCRbeta chains were analyzed by immunosequencing. The original pipeline was this. TCRs in the repertoires were compared against a reference library of SARS-CoV-2-specific TCRs that had been generated with the MIRA antigen-specificity platform. Breadth meant the fraction of unique TCRs that were SARS-CoV-2-associated, whereas depth meant the fraction of total T cells that were SARS-CoV-2-associated. Using the MIRA data, each spike-specific TCR was mapped to the spike region that the TCR reacts to and placed in a CD4 or CD8 class. Log10-transformed breadth and depth values were compared by one-way ANOVA with Sidak's multiple comparisons tests. Imported from immuneACCESS, the table was reduced by TCRdb to in-frame sequences with V and J called. These copies leave out some clones; in studies compared against another copy, an unresolved V gene accounts for under half, and the cause of the remainder is not known. V and J calls plus clone size are reproduced from that table; the DNA served to infer D and trimming. Across this sample there are about 110,000 clones, with around nine tenths seen only once. The top ten clonotypes cover roughly 6.2% of the sample.

Reading the germline V gene gives CDR1 SQVTM and CDR2 ANQGSEA. The CDR3 runs 10 residues from the cysteine to the phenylalanine. Only the CDR3 portion is preserved as DNA: 30 bases, with reading frame beginning at the first base. V was cut back by 4 bases and J by 4 bases, leaving a gap of 3 bases between them. The chain links TRBV29-1 with TRBJ2-3; no D gene is confidently identified. The sequencing here drew on peripheral blood, taken 28 days after the second AZD1222 dose. The clonotype originates from an adult who received the AZD1222 COVID-19 vaccine. The DNA sequence follows: TGCAGCGTTGTAGCAGATACGCAGTATTTT. It specifies CSVVADTQYF.